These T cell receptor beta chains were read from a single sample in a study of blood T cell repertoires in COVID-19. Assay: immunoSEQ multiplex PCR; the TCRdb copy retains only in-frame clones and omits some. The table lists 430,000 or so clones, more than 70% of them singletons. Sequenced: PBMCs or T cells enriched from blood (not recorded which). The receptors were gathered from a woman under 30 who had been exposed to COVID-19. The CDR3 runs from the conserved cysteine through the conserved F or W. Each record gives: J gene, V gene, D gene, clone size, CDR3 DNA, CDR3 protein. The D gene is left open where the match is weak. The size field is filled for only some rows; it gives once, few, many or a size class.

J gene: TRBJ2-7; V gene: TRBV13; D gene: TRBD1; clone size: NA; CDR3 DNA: TGTGCCAGCAGCTTAGGTTCGAATTCGGTGACAGGGAACCGTGGCGAGCAGTACTTC; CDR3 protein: CASSLGSNSVTGNRGEQYF
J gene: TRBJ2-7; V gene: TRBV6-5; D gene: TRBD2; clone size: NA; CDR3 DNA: TGTGCCAGCAGTTATTTCCCCGGGGGGTACGAGCAGTACTTC; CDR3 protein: CASSYFPGGYEQYF
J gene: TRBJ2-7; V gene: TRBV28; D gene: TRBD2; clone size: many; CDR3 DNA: TGTGCCAGCAGTCCCACCGGGACTAGCGGGATTTACTACGAGCAGTACTTC; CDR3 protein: CASSPTGTSGIYYEQYF
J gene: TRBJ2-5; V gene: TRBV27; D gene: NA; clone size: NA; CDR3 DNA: TGTGCCAGCAGTTTACAGGGGCTCGAAGAGACCCAGTACTTC; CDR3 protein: CASSLQGLEETQYF
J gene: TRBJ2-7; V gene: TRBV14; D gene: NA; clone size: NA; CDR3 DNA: TGTGCCAGCAGCCAAGGAGAGGGCTACTACGAGCAGTACTTC; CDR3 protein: CASSQGEGYYEQYF
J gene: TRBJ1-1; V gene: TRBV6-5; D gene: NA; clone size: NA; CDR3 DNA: TGTGCCAGCAGCCAAGGAGTCCAGAACACTGAAGCTTTCTTT; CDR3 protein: CASSQGVQNTEAFF
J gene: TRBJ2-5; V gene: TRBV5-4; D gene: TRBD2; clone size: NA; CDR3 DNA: TGTGCCAGCAGCTTGGATGGGAGGGAGGGCCCTTCAGAGACCCAGTACTTC; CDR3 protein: CASSLDGREGPSETQYF
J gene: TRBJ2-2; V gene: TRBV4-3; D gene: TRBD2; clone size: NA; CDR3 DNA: TGCGCCAGCAGCCAAGAGGCTAGCGGGGGGTCAACCGGGGAGCTGTTTTTT; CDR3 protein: CASSQEASGGSTGELFF
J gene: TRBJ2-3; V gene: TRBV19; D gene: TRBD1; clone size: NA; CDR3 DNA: TGTGCCAGTAGTACCCGCCCGGGACAGGGGGCTTCAGATACGCAGTATTTT; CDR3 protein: CASSTRPGQGASDTQYF
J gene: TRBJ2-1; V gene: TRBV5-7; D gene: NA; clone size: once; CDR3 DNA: TGTGCCAGCAGCTTGCGTTGGGCGTCCTACAATGAGCAGTTCTTC; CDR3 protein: CASSLRWASYNEQFF
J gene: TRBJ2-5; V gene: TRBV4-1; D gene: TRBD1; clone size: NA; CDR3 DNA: TGCGCCAGCAGCCAAGATAATTTCATAGTCTCAGTGAAAGGCAGGGGGCATGAGACCCAGTACTTC; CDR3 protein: CASSQDNFIVSVKGRGHETQYF
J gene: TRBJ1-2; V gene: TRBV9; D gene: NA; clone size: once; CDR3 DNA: TGTGCCAGCAGCGTCGGGGGGGCTAACTATGGCTACACCTTC; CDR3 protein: CASSVGGANYGYTF
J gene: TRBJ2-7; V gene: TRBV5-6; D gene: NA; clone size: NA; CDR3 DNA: TGTGCCAGCAGCTTGGGTCGGAGAAGCGAGCAGTACTTC; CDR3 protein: CASSLGRRSEQYF
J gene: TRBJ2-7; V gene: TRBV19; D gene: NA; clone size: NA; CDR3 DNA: TGTGCCAGTAGTATAAGAGTCCCGAGACTAGATTCCTACGAGCAGTACTTC; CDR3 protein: CASSIRVPRLDSYEQYF
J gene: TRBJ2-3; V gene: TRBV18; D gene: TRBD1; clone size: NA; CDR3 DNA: TGTGCCAGCTCACCACAGGGGGCGAAAGATACGCAGTATTTT; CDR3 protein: CASSPQGAKDTQYF
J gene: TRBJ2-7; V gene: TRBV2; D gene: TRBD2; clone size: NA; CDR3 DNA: TGTGCCAGAAGCGGGACTAGCGGGACCGTCGAGCAGTACTTC; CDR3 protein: CARSGTSGTVEQYF
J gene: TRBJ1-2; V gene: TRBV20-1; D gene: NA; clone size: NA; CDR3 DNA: TGCAGTGCTAGGACTCCCGGTACCTTC; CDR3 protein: CSARTPGTF
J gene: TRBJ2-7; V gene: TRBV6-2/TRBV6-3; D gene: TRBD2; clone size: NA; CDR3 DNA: TGTGCCAGCAGTTACGGACTAGTTGCCTACGAGCAGTACTTC; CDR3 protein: CASSYGLVAYEQYF
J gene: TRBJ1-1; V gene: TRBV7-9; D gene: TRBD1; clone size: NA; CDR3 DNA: TGTGCCAGCATCCAGACAGGGCAGGGGGAAGCTTTCTTT; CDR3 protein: CASIQTGQGEAFF
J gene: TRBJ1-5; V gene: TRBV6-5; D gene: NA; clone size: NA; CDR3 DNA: TGTGCCAGCAGTATGGAGGGAACTTACAATCAGCCCCAGCATTTT; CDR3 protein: CASSMEGTYNQPQHF
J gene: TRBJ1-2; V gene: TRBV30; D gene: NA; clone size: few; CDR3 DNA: TGTGCCCGAGAGGGGGTGGGGTATGGCTACACCTTC; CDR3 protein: CAREGVGYGYTF
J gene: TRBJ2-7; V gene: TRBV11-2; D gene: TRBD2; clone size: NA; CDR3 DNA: TGTGCCAGCAGCTTAGAGAGCGGGGCTTCCTACGAGCAGTACTTC; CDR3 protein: CASSLESGASYEQYF
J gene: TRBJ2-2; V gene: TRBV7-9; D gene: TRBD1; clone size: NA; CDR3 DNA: TGTGCCAGCAGCTTAGCTCCGACAGGGCCCGGGGAGCTGTTTTTT; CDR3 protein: CASSLAPTGPGELFF
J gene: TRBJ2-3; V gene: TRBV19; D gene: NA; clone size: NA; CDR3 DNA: TGTGCCAGTAGCGCTGGTGGAACCGACCGGGAGCATTTT; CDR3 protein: CASSAGGTDREHF
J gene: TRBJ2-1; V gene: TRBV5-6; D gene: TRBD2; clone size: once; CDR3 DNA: TGTGCCAGCAGCTTGGGGATAGCGGGGTACAATGAGCAGTTCTTC; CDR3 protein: CASSLGIAGYNEQFF
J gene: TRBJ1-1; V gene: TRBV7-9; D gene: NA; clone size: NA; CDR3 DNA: TGTGCCAGCAGCTTAGCCCAGTTGGAGCGGGTGAAGGGGAACACTGAAGCTTTCTTT; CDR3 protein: CASSLAQLERVKGNTEAFF
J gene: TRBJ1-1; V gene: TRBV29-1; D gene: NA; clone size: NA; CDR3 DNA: TGCAGCGTTTGGGGCCCGGGCACTGAAGCTTTCTTT; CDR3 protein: CSVWGPGTEAFF
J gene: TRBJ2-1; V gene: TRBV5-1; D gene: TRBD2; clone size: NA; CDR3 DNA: TGCGCCAGCCGACTAGCGGGAGGCGATGAGCAGTTCTTC; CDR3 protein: CASRLAGGDEQFF
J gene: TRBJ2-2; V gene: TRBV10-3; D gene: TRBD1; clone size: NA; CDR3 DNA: TGTGCCATCAGTGAGACGGGACAGGGAACCGGGGAGCTGTTTTTT; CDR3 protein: CAISETGQGTGELFF
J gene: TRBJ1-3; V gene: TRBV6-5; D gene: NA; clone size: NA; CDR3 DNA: TGTGCCAGCAGTTATGCAGGTCTAAACACCATATATTTT; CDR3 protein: CASSYAGLNTIYF
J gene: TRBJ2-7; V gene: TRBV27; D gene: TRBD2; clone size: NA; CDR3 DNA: TGTGCCAGCAGTTTATCGACAGCGGGAGCCCTCTACGAGCAGTACTTC; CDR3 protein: CASSLSTAGALYEQYF
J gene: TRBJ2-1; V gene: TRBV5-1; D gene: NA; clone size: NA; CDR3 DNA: TGCGCCAGCAGCTTGGTGGCCAATGAGCAGTTCTTC; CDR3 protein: CASSLVANEQFF
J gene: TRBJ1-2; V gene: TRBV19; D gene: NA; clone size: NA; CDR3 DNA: TGTGCCAGTAGTCCTCGGACCGTCGAGGGAGGTCCTCAAGACTATGGCTACACCTTC; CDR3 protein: CASSPRTVEGGPQDYGYTF